The T cell receptor beta chain described here comes from a study of Graves' ophthalmopathy and Graves' hyperthyroidism. The overall study: Peripheral blood was collected at initial diagnosis, before any treatment.

Amplifying from RNA transcripts, the study obtained TCR beta CDR3 regions. HTBI primers primed a first-round RT-PCR, and a second-round multiplex PCR followed. TCRdb called the multiplex PCR reads again in MiXCR, with one record for every CDR3 protein. The table records 200,000 to 300,000 distinct CDR3 sequences, approximately 42% of them present only once. Clinical symptoms, serum thyroxine, TRAb, thyroid ultrasound and orbital computed tomography formed the basis of diagnosis. The PBMCs used were ones drawn from about 9.2 ml of fresh peripheral blood. V dropped 6 bases and J dropped 7 bases, with 15 bases sitting between them. The germline gives CDR1 MNHEY, CDR2 SVGAGI. This CDR3 has 13 amino acids.

The rearrangement links TRBV6-5 to TRBJ1-2; TRBD1 might be the D (6 bases). This clonotype was sampled from an adult man with Graves' ophthalmopathy. Sequenced input: peripheral blood. The CDR3 loop is CASRSPDRAGYTF. The CDR3 DNA sequence: TGTGCCAGCAGATCTCCGGACAGAGCTGGCTACACCTTC.